These 14 T cell receptor beta chains came from one sample sequenced in a study of cytomegalovirus exposure and HLA in healthy donors. The PCR employed 60 Vbeta primers together with 13 Jbeta primers. Generated by immunoSEQ multiplex PCR, the TCRdb table keeps only in-frame clones and is missing some. The sample consists of 100,000 to 150,000 clones, more than 15% of them appearing once. The sequenced sample consisted of PBMCs. These TCRs come from a female donor in good health and CMV-seropositive.

The chain combines TRBV4-2 with TRBJ2-7, with TRBD2 identical over 8 bases. This CDR3 has 15 residues. Germline V CDR1 and CDR2: LGHNA, YNFKEQ. V lost 4 bases to trimming and J lost 3 bases; unmatched junction nucleotides: 8. The CDR3, as DNA: TGTGCCAGCAGCCCCGAACTAGCGGCTAGCTACGAGCAGTACTTC. Translation: CASSPELAASYEQYF.

The chain employs TRBV5-4 and TRBJ1-2; 7 positions agree with TRBD1. CDR1 SGHNT and CDR2 YYREEE come from the germline V gene (reference sequence). The CDR3 is 14 residues long. V lost 2 bases, J lost 4 bases, and 5 bases stayed unmatched. The chain's CDR3 is CASSLNQGVYGYTF. The CDR3 coding sequence is TGTGCCAGCAGCTTAAACCAGGGGGTCTATGGCTACACCTTC.

This rearrangement joins TRBV12-5 to TRBJ1-5; D uncertain. Germline V gene sequence: CDR1 LGHNT, CDR2 FRNRAP. Trimming removed 6 bases from V and 7 bases from J, with 13 bases in between. This CDR3 has 13 amino acids. The CDR3 reads CASGPDRGQPQHF. For the CDR3, the DNA is TGTGCTAGTGGCCCCGACCGGGGACAGCCCCAGCATTTT.

The rearrangement joins TRBV27 to TRBJ2-7; possible D gene TRBD1, 8 bases. The germline V and J ends were trimmed by 6 bases and 4 bases, with 16 bases remaining between them. Germline assignment: CDR1 MNHEY and CDR2 SMNVEV (reference sequence). The CDR3 covers 14 residues. This CDR3 reads CASSHRGGRYEQYF. The CDR3 coding sequence is TGTGCCAGCAGCCACAGGGGGGGCCGTTACGAGCAGTACTTC.

This clone has more than one count but fewer than ten. The rearrangement uses TRBV6-1 and TRBJ1-1; the D is unclear. V was trimmed by 0 bases and J by 3 bases, leaving 14 bases between them. Per the germline V gene, CDR1 is MNHNS and CDR2 is SASEGT. This CDR3 has 16 amino acids. The CDR3 DNA follows: TGTGCCAGCAGTGAAGCTGGTGCTGAGGAGGACACTGAAGCTTTCTTT. Its protein product is CASSEAGAEEDTEAFF.

This chain links TRBV18 with TRBJ2-5, with TRBD2 matching over 7 bases. With V trimmed by 3 bases and J by 3 bases, 10 bases remained unmatched. The CDR3 contains 16 residues. Germline CDR1 and CDR2: KGHSH and LQKENI. The chain's CDR3 is CASSPQVGRTKETQYF. In DNA form, the CDR3 reads TGTGCCAGCTCACCCCAGGTCGGGAGGACTAAAGAGACCCAGTACTTC.

This clone was seen more than once but under ten times. This sequence joins TRBV30 and TRBJ2-3; 7 bases fit TRBD2. The CDR3 spans 13 residues. The ends lost 4 bases at V and 8 bases at J; junction bases unmatched: 9. Germline V gene sequence: CDR1 GTSNPN, CDR2 SVGIG (reference sequence). The DNA of the CDR3 is TGTGCCTGGAATTTCAGGCTAGCGGCTACGCAGTATTTT. Its translation: CAWNFRLAATQYF. The variable domain in full, completed from reference TRBV30 and TRBJ2-3, reads SQTIHQWPATLVQPVGSPLSLECTVEGTSNPNLYWYRQAAGRGLQLLFYSVGIGQISSEVPQNLSASRPQDRQFILSSKKLLLSDSGFYLCAWNFRLAATQYFGPGTRLTVL.

This clone was seen more than once but under ten times. The rearrangement links TRBV6-5 to TRBJ1-3; 10 nucleotides agree with TRBD1. Per germline, CDR1 MNHEY and CDR2 SVGAGI. The CDR3 runs 13 residues. V dropped 5 bases and J dropped 8; count of bases not matched to a gene: 3. The CDR3 here is CASSRTGGDTIYF. CDR3 bases: TGTGCCAGCAGTAGGACAGGGGGAGACACCATATATTTT.

This chain uses TRBV5-6 with TRBJ2-1; unclear D gene. CDR1 SGHDT and CDR2 YYEEEE come from the germline V gene. There are 18 residues in the CDR3. The V and J ends lost 1 base and 1 base respectively, with 18 bases between them. CDR3 nucleotide sequence: TGTGCCAGCAGCTTGTCTGTTGTAGCTACACTTTCCTACAATGAGCAGTTCTTC. It translates to CASSLSVVATLSYNEQFF.

This chain connects TRBV28 to TRBJ2-7; 8 bases map to TRBD2. Germline values: CDR1 MDHEN, CDR2 SYDVKM. The CDR3 loop spans 13 amino acids. Germline trimming cut 7 bases from V and 1 base from J; bases unmatched to any gene: 3. CDR3 sequence: CASIGGASYEQYF. The CDR3 DNA is TGTGCCAGCATCGGGGGGGCATCCTACGAGCAGTACTTC.

This chain links TRBV11-2 with TRBJ1-3; D is unresolved. Germline CDR1 reads SGHAT; CDR2 reads FQNNGV. V was pared by 4 bases and J by 5 bases, with 15 bases between. There are 15 residues in the CDR3. The CDR3 DNA is TGTGCCAGCAGCTCCGCGGGCAAATCGAGAAACACCATATATTTT. This sequence encodes CASSSAGKSRNTIYF.

The sample holds a few counts of this clone. The chain has TRBV28 and TRBJ2-4; 7 bases fit TRBD2. The junction had 9 bases not matched to a gene; V was cut back by 6 bases and J by 4 bases. The CDR3 totals 15 residues. Germline values: CDR1 MDHEN, CDR2 SYDVKM. This chain's CDR3 is CASRSRGVGKNIQYF. CDR3 bases: TGTGCCAGCAGGTCCCGGGGGGTCGGAAAAAACATTCAGTACTTC.

This chain connects TRBV19 to TRBJ2-1; 10 nucleotides line up with TRBD2. CDR3 size: 14 residues. The germline V gene has CDR1 LNHDA and CDR2 SQIVND (reference sequence). With V trimmed by 6 bases and J by 6 bases, 5 bases remained unmatched. CDR3: CASRGGLAVNEQFF. For the CDR3, the DNA is TGTGCCAGTAGAGGCGGACTAGCGGTCAATGAGCAGTTCTTC.

The table lists this clone with a few counts. V usage is TRBV9 and J usage is TRBJ2-3, with 9 bases identical to TRBD2. Germline CDR1 is SGDLS and CDR2 is YYNGEE. V was pared by 2 bases and J by 3 bases, with 4 bases of the junction left unmatched. This CDR3 contains 15 residues. As DNA, the CDR3 is TGTGCCAGCAGCGTTGTGACTAGCGGTACAGATACGCAGTATTTT. This codes for CASSVVTSGTDTQYF.